Shown below are 2 T cell receptor beta chains from a single sample sequenced in a study of blood T cell repertoires in COVID-19. Clones were sequenced by immunoSEQ multiplex PCR, and TCRdb holds only the in-frame ones, with some missing. The sample includes 9,500 to 15,000 clones, around 82% of them seen just once. Sequencing was carried out using peripheral blood. The receptor source for this set is a woman aged 55-70 years with acute or convalescent COVID-19.

In its sample, this clone was seen once. The CDR3: CASSESGVPGNTIYF. CDR3 nucleotide sequence: TGCGCCAGCAGTGAGTCAGGGGTCCCTGGAAACACCATATATTTT. The chain carries TRBV10-2 and TRBJ1-3; D may be TRBD1 (5 bases). V gave up 0 bases and J gave up 2 bases, with 8 bases separating them. The CDR3 runs 15 residues. Germline lookup yields CDR1 WSHSY and CDR2 SAAADI.

The chain couples TRBV10-3 to TRBJ2-5; 10 bases map to TRBD2. Per germline, CDR1 ENHRY and CDR2 SYGVKD. The J segment lost 5 bases and the V segment lost 8 bases, leaving 5 bases of the junction unmatched. This CDR3 region has 13 residues. CDR3 protein: CAIRRGLAETQYF. DNA of the CDR3: TGTGCCATCCGGAGGGGACTAGCGGAGACCCAGTACTTC.